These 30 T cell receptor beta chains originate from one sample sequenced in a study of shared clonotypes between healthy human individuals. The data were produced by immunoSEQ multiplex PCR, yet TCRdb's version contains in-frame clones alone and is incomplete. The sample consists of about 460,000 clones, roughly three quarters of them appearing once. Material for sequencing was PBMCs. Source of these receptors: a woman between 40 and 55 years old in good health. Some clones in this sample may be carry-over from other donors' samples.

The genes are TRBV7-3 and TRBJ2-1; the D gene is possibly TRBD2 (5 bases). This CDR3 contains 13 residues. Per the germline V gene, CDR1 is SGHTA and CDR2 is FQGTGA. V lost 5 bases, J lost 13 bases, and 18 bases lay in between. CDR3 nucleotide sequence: TGTGCCAGCAGCACCCAACCCGGGGAAAGCCAGTTCTTC. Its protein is CASSTQPGESQFF.

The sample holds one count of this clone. The CDR3 bases are TGTGCCAGCAGCTTAGGAGGGGGCGATCATTCACCCCTCCACTTT. This translates into CASSLGGGDHSPLHF. The chain employs TRBV7-9 and TRBJ1-6; TRBD1 aligns across 7 bases. This CDR3 has 15 residues. Per germline, CDR1 SEHNR and CDR2 FQNEAQ (reference sequence). J gave up 8 bases and V 1 base, and 5 bases lay outside the gene matches.

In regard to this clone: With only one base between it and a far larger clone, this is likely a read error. CDR3 sequence reads: CASGLRARGLAGVEQYF. CDR3 nucleotides: TGTGCCAGCGGCCTCCGAGCTCGGGGACTAGCGGGAGTAGAGCAGTACTTC. The rearrangement joins TRBV7-2 to TRBJ2-7; TRBD2 matches 14 bases. Germline V gene lookup returns CDR1 SGHTA and CDR2 FQGNSA. J lost 7 bases, V lost 8 bases, and 16 bases had no gene match. The CDR3 is made up of 17 amino acids.

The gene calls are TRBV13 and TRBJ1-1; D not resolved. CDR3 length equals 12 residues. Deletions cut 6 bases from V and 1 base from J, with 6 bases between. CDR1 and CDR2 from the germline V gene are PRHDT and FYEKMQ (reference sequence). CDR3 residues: CASRMKNTEAFF. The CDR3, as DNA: TGTGCCAGCAGGATGAAGAACACTGAAGCTTTCTTT.

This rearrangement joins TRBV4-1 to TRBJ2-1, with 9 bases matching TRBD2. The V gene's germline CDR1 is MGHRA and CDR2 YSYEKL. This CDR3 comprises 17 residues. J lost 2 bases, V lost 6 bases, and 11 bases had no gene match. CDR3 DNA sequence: TGCGCCAGCAGTCTGCGGGAGGGCCAGTTCCCCTACAATGAGCAGTTCTTC. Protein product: CASSLREGQFPYNEQFF.

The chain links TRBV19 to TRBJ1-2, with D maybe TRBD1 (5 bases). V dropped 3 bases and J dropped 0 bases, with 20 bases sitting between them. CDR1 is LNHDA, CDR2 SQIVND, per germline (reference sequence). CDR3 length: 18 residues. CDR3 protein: CASSMDTWTPQPNYGYTF. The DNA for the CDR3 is TGTGCCAGTAGTATGGATACTTGGACACCCCAACCTAACTATGGCTACACCTTC.

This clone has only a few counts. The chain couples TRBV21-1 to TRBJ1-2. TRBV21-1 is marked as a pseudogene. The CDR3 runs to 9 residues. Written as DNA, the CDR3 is TGTGCCAGCAGCGACGGGCCCTTCTTC. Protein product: CASSDGPFF.

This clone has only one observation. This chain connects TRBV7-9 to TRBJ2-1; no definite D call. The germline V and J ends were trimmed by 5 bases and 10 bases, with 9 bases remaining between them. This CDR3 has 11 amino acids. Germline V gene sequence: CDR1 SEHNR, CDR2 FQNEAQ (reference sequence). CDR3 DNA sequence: TGTGCCAGCAGCCCGATCCAGGAGCAGTTCTTC. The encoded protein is CASSPIQEQFF.

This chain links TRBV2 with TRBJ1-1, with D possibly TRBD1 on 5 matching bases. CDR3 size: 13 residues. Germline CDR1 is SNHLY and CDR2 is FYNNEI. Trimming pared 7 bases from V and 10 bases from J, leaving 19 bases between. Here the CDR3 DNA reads TGTGCCAGCACCCGCGGGCAGGACAAGGGAGCTTTCTTT. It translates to CASTRGQDKGAFF.

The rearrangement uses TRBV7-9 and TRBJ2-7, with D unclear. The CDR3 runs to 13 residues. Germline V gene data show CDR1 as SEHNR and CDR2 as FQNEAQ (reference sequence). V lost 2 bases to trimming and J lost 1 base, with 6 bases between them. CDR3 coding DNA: TGTGCCAGCAGCTTATATGCATCCTACGAGCAGTACTTC. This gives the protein CASSLYASYEQYF.

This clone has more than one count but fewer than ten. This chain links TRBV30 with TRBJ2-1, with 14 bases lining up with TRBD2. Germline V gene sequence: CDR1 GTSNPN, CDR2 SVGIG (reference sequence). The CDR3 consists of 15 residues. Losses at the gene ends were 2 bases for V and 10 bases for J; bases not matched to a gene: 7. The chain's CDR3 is CAWSPGLAGVVEQFF. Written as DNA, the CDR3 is TGTGCCTGGAGTCCGGGACTAGCGGGAGTTGTGGAGCAGTTCTTC.

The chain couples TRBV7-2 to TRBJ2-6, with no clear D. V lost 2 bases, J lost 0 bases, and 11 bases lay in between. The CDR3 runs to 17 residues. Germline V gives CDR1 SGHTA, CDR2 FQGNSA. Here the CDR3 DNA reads TGTGCCAGCAGCTTATCGTTGAGTAACTCTGGGGCCAACGTCCTGACTTTC. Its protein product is CASSLSLSNSGANVLTF.

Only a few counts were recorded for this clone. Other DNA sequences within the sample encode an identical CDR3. The CDR3 loop reads CASSLRSEAFF. CDR3 in DNA: TGTGCCAGCAGTTTGAGGTCTGAAGCTTTCTTT. This sequence joins TRBV28 and TRBJ1-1; no clear D gene. CDR1 and CDR2 (germline): MDHEN, SYDVKM. V was shortened by 3 bases and J by 6 bases, with 5 bases between the two germline ends. The CDR3 totals 11 residues.

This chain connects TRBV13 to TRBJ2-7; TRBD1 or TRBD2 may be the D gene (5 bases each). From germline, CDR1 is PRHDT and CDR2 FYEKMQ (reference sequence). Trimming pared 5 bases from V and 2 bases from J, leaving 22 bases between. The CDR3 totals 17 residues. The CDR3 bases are TGTGCCAGCAGCCGAACTGACATGATGGGGGTCCCCTACGAGCAGTACTTC. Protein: CASSRTDMMGVPYEQYF.

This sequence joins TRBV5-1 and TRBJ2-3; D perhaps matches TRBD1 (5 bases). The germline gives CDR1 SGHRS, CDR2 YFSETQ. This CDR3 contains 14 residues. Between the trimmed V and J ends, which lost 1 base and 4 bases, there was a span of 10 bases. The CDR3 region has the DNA TGCGCCAGCAGCTTGAGCCAGGGTGCAGATACGCAGTATTTT. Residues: CASSLSQGADTQYF.

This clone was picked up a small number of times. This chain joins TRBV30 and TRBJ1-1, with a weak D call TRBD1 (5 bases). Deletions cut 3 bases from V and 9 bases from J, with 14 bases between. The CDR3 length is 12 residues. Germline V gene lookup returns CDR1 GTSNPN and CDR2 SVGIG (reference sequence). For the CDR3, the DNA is TGTGCCTGGAGGCCCCAGGGTTTTAAAGCTTTCTTT. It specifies CAWRPQGFKAFF.

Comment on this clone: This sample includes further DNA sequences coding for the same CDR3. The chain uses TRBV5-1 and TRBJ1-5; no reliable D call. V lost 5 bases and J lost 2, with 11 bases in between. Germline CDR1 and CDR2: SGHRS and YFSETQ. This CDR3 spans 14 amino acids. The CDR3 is CASSPGGGNQPQHF. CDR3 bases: TGCGCCAGCAGTCCCGGAGGTGGCAATCAGCCCCAGCATTTT.

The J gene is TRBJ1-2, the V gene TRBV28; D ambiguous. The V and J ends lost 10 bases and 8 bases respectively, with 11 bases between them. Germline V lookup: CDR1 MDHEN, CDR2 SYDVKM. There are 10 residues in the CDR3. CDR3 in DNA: TGTGCCACCCTATGGGGAGGCTACACCTTC. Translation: CATLWGGYTF.

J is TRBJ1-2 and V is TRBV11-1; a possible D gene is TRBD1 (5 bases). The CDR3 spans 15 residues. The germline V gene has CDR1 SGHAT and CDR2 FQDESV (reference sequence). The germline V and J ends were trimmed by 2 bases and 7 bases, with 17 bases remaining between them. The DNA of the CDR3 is TGTGCCAGCAGCTTATCGGGGCAGCCCCTCCGTGGCTACACCTTC. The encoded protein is CASSLSGQPLRGYTF.

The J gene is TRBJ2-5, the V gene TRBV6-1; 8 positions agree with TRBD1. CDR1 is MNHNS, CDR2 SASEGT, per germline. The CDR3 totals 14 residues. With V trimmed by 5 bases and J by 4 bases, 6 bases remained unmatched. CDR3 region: CASSLDRGPETQYF. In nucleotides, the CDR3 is TGTGCCAGCAGTCTCGACAGGGGCCCAGAGACCCAGTACTTC.

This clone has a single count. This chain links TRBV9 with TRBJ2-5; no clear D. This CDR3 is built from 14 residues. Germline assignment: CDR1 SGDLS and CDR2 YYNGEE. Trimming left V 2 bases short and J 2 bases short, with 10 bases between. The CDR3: CASSVGWAQETQYF. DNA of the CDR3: TGTGCCAGCAGCGTCGGGTGGGCACAAGAGACCCAGTACTTC.

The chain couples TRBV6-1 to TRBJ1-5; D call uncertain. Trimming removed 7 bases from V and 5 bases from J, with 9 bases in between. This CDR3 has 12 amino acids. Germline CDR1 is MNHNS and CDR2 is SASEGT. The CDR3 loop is CASTRIDQPQHF. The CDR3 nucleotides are TGTGCCAGCACGCGGATTGATCAGCCCCAGCATTTT.

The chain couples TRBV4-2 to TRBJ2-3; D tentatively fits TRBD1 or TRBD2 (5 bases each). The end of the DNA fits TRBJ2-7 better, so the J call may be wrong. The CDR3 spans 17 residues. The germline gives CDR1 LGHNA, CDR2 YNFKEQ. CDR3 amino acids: CAGSQEGPTEPTYEQYV. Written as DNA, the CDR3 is TGTGCCGGCAGCCAAGAGGGGCCGACAGAGCCCACCTACGAGCAGTACGTC.

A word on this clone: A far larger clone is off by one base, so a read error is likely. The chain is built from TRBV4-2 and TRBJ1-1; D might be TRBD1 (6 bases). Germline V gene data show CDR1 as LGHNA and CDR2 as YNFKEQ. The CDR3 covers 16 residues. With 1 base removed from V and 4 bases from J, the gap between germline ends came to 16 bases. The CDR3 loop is CASSQGDTHTSTEAFF. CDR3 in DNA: TGTGCCAGCAGCCAAGGGGACACTCACACCAGCACTGAAGCTTTCTTT.

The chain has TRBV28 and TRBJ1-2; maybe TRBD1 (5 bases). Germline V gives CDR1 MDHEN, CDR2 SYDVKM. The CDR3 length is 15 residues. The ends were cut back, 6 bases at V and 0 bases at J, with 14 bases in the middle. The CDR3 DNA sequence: TGTGCCAGCAGCCGTCGACAGAGCACTAACTATGGCTACACCTTC. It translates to CASSRRQSTNYGYTF.

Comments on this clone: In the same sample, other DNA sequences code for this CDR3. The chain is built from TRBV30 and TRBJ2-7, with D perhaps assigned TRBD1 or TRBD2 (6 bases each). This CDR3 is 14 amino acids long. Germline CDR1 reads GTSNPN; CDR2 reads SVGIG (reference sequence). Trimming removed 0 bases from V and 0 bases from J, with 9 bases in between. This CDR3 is CAWSVGGTSYEQYF. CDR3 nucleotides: TGTGCCTGGAGTGTAGGGGGGACCTCCTACGAGCAGTACTTC.

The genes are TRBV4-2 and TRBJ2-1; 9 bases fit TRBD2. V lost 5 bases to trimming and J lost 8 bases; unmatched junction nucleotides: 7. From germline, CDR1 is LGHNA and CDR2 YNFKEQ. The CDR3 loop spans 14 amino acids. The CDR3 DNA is TGTGCCAGCAGCGTGAGCGGGAGGAGGGATGAGCAGTTCTTC. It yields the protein CASSVSGRRDEQFF.

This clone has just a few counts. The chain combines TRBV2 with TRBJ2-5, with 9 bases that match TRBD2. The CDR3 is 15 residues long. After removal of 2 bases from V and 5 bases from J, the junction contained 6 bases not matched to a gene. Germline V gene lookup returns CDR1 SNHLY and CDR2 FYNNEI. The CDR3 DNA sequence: TGTGCCAGCAGTGAAAGGCGGGGGGGGTTGGAGACCCAGTACTTC. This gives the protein CASSERRGGLETQYF.

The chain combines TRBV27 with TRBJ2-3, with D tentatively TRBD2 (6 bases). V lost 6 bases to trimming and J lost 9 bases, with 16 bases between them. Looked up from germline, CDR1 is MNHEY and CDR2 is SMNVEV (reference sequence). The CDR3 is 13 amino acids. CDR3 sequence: CASSYDRSGTQYF. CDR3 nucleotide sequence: TGTGCCAGCAGCTACGACCGTAGCGGAACGCAGTATTTT.

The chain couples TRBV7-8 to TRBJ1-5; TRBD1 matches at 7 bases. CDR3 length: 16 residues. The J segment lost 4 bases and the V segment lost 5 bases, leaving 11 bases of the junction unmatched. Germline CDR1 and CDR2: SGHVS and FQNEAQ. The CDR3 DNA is TGTGCCAGCAGCCAGACCGATAGGGGGCTGAATCAGCCCCAGCATTTT. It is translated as CASSQTDRGLNQPQHF.